Detailed here is one TCR beta chain. The antigen remains unidentified. Assay: immunoSEQ multiplex PCR; the TCRdb copy retains only in-frame clones and omits some. Here the sample spans roughly 70,000 clones, about nine tenths being singletons. The data originate from a study of OX40 agonist ivuxolimab in advanced cancers. Across the study: A diagnosis of hepatocellular carcinoma, melanoma, renal cell or head and neck cancer was present in dose-escalation patients. Study-wide results and limits: Nonresponders included some who also had low normalized T-cell clonal expansion.

The sequence came from an adult with an advanced solid tumor such as melanoma, head and neck, liver or kidney cancer. This material consisted of CD4+ or CD8+ T cells sorted from blood, taken in a trial of the OX40 agonist ivuxolimab.

The CDR3 nucleotides are TGTGCCAGCAGTTTAAGGCGGCAAGACTATGGCTACACCTTC. This gives the protein CASSLRRQDYGYTF. J is TRBJ1-2 and V is TRBV2; no reliable D call. The CDR3 runs 14 residues. The germline V gene encodes CDR1 SNHLY and CDR2 FYNNEI. V lost 5 bases and J lost 3, with 13 bases in between.